The 22 T cell receptor beta chains reported below all come from one sample, sequenced in a study of cytomegalovirus exposure and HLA in healthy donors. 13 Jbeta primers and 60 Vbeta primers were used for the PCR. Data came from immunoSEQ multiplex PCR; TCRdb stores just in-frame clones and leaves some out. The sample lists approximately 110,000 clones; approximately 82% were seen once. The sample comprised PBMCs. These receptors all come from a man aged 25 to 40 in good health and CMV-seropositive.

The gene calls are TRBV28 and TRBJ2-1, with 8 positions matching TRBD2. V lost 6 bases, J lost 3 bases, and 4 bases stayed unmatched. Per germline, CDR1 MDHEN and CDR2 SYDVKM. This CDR3 contains 14 residues. Written as DNA, the CDR3 is TGTGCCAGCAGAGAAGCGGGGGTCTACAATGAGCAGTTCTTC. Translated: CASREAGVYNEQFF. The variable domain in full, completed from reference TRBV28 and TRBJ2-1, reads DVKVTQSSRYLVKRTGEKVFLECVQDMDHENMFWYRQDPGLGLRLIYFSYDVKMKEKGDIPEGYSVSREKKERFSLILESASTNQTSMYLCASREAGVYNEQFFGPGTRLTVL.

This clone was observed a single time. The same CDR3 is also encoded by other DNA sequences in this sample. The chain is built from TRBV6-5 and TRBJ2-3, with D possibly TRBD2 on 5 matching bases. V was shortened by 2 bases and J by 3 bases, with 6 bases between the two germline ends. CDR3 length: 13 amino acids. Germline V gene lookup returns CDR1 MNHEY and CDR2 SVGAGI. The CDR3 nucleotides are TGTGCCAGCAGTTACCCGGGGACAGATACGCAGTATTTT. It translates to CASSYPGTDTQYF.

This CDR3 is CASARAVSYEQYF. The CDR3 coding sequence is TGTGCCAGCGCGCGAGCCGTCTCCTACGAGCAGTACTTC. The chain links TRBV6-1 to TRBJ2-7; D is ambiguous. Germline V gene data show CDR1 as MNHNS and CDR2 as SASEGT. With 8 bases removed from V and 0 bases from J, the gap between germline ends came to 11 bases. The CDR3 runs to 13 residues.

This sequence joins TRBV7-2 and TRBJ1-2; no clear D gene. The germline CDR1 and CDR2 sequences are SGHTA and FQGNSA. This CDR3 contains 14 residues. V lost 4 bases and J 2 bases, leaving 11 bases between the germline ends. The CDR3 coding sequence is TGTGCCAGCAGCTCCGTACCAGCGAACTATGGCTACACCTTC. This gives the protein CASSSVPANYGYTF.

The chain uses TRBV13 and TRBJ1-2; a weak D match, TRBD1 (6 bases). CDR1 and CDR2 (germline): PRHDT, FYEKMQ (reference sequence). The ends were cut back, 7 bases at V and 1 base at J, with 16 bases in the middle. The CDR3 has 15 residues. CDR3 sequence: CASTLLGAINYGYTF. The CDR3 DNA sequence: TGTGCCAGCACCCTTCTGGGGGCGATTAACTATGGCTACACCTTC.

This clone was counted a few times. The V call is TRBV6-6, the J call TRBJ1-6; TRBD1 aligns across 7 bases. The CDR3 loop spans 16 amino acids. V lost 7 bases, J lost 7 bases, and 13 bases stayed unmatched. CDR1 and CDR2 (germline): MNHNY, SVGAGI (reference sequence). In DNA, the CDR3 is TGTGCCAGCACCTGGGGCCGGGACAGAAGAAATTCACCCCTCCACTTT. Translation gives CASTWGRDRRNSPLHF.

With respect to this clone: A junction end diverges from the germline sequence, so it may reflect a read error. V and J are TRBV15 and TRBJ1-2; D possibly corresponds to TRBD1 (6 bases). The CDR3 loop spans 15 amino acids. Germline V lookup: CDR1 LNHNV, CDR2 YYDKDF (reference sequence). CDR3 amino acids: CATSRDYKMGGAHRF. The CDR3 DNA reads TGTGCCACCAGCAGAGATTATAAGATGGGGGGGGCGCACCGTTTC.

The chain employs TRBV5-5 and TRBJ1-4, with no clear D. The V gene's germline CDR1 is SGHKS and CDR2 YYEKEE (reference sequence). The CDR3 runs to 15 residues. Deletions cut 4 bases from V and 7 bases from J, with 17 bases between. As DNA, the CDR3 is TGTGCCAGCAGCCGAACCGGACTTGGAACTGAAAAACTGTTTTTT. It translates to CASSRTGLGTEKLFF.

The CDR3 is CASSLWLGAQTEAFF. CDR3 DNA sequence: TGTGCCAGCAGTTTATGGCTGGGGGCGCAAACTGAAGCTTTCTTT. The J gene is TRBJ1-1, the V gene TRBV27; the D gene is possibly TRBD1 (6 bases). Germline assignment: CDR1 MNHEY and CDR2 SMNVEV (reference sequence). CDR3 length: 15 residues. The V end was cut by 1 base, the J end by 5 bases, with 14 bases between.

The chain is built from TRBV19 and TRBJ1-4, with D perhaps matching TRBD1 (5 bases). Germline CDR1 LNHDA, CDR2 SQIVND (reference sequence). The CDR3 totals 15 residues. V lost 3 bases and J lost 3, with 11 bases in between. The CDR3 bases are TGTGCCAGTAGTATGATAAGGGGCTCTAATGAAAAACTGTTTTTT. Residues: CASSMIRGSNEKLFF.

V gene TRBV10-3 combines with J gene TRBJ1-3; 10 bases fit TRBD1. The CDR3 is made up of 14 amino acids. V dropped 10 bases and J dropped 3; count of bases not matched to a gene: 6. The germline CDR1 and CDR2 sequences are ENHRY and SYGVKD. The CDR3 nucleotides read TGTGCCACCATGACAGGGGGCGGTGGAAACACCATATATTTT. Its protein product is CATMTGGGGNTIYF.

This CDR3 reads CASSLARREAFF. The CDR3 nucleotides read TGTGCCAGCAGCTTGGCTCGCAGGGAAGCTTTCTTT. The chain couples TRBV5-5 to TRBJ1-1; no definite D call. Germline CDR1 reads SGHKS; CDR2 reads YYEKEE (reference sequence). The germline V and J ends were trimmed by 0 bases and 8 bases, with 8 bases remaining between them. The CDR3 extends over 12 amino acids. The full variable domain, rest sourced from reference TRBV5-5 and TRBJ1-1, is DAGVTQSPTHLIKTRGQQVTLRCSPISGHKSVSWYQQVLGQGPQFIFQYYEKEERGRGNFPDRFSARQFPNYSSELNVNALLLGDSALYLCASSLARREAFFGQGTRLTVV.

The V call is TRBV27, the J call TRBJ2-7; 8 bases align to TRBD1. CDR3 length: 14 amino acids. V was clipped by 5 bases and J by 0 bases; unmatched bases: 3. In germline, CDR1 is MNHEY, CDR2 SMNVEV (reference sequence). The CDR3 DNA follows: TGTGCCAGCAGTGGGGACAGGAGCTCCTACGAGCAGTACTTC. It is translated as CASSGDRSSYEQYF.

The chain recombines TRBV30 with TRBJ2-7; 9 bases line up with TRBD1. Germline-derived CDR1 and CDR2 are GTSNPN and SVGIG (reference sequence). This CDR3 has 12 residues. Trimming cost V 5 bases and J 7 bases; bases outside gene matches: 6. CDR3 bases: TGTGCCTGGGGGGACAGGGTCAAGGAGCAGTACTTC. This encodes CAWGDRVKEQYF.

The chain couples TRBV5-1 to TRBJ2-7; 9 bases are shared with TRBD1. V lost 0 bases to trimming and J lost 7 bases; unmatched junction nucleotides: 8. CDR1 and CDR2 from the germline V gene are SGHRS and YFSETQ. The CDR3 has 15 amino acids. CDR3 DNA sequence: TGCGCCAGCAGCTTGGGGATGTGGGACAGGGATGAGCAGTACTTC. Protein product: CASSLGMWDRDEQYF.

The genes are TRBV10-1 and TRBJ2-1, with TRBD2 identical over 7 bases. V was pared by 3 bases and J by 4 bases, with 9 bases of the junction left unmatched. Germline V gene data show CDR1 as WNHNN and CDR2 as SYGVQD (reference sequence). The CDR3 contains 16 residues. CDR3 nucleotide sequence: TGCGCCAGCAGTGACCCCCGGGCTAGCGGTTACAATGAGCAGTTCTTC. Encoded protein: CASSDPRASGYNEQFF.

This clone was seen a single time. The chain combines TRBV4-1 with TRBJ2-1; D is possibly TRBD2 (6 bases). With 4 bases removed from V and 1 base from J, the gap between germline ends came to 11 bases. Germline V lookup: CDR1 MGHRA, CDR2 YSYEKL. CDR3 length: 15 amino acids. DNA for the CDR3: TGCGCCAGCAGCCCCACGGGAGCATCCTACAATGAGCAGTTCTTC. The encoded protein is CASSPTGASYNEQFF.

This clone appeared once. This rearrangement joins TRBV5-4 to TRBJ2-5, with D possibly being TRBD2 (6 bases). The CDR3 sequence is 15 residues long. Germline loops: CDR1 SGHNT, CDR2 YYREEE (reference sequence). Trimming pared 1 base from V and 1 base from J, leaving 11 bases between. The CDR3 here is CASSLSSAIQETQYF. The DNA of the CDR3 is TGTGCCAGCAGCTTGTCTAGCGCTATCCAAGAGACCCAGTACTTC.

The chain joins TRBV2 to TRBJ1-2, with 9 bases aligning to TRBD1. V gave up 6 bases and J gave up 8 bases; unmatched junction bases: 10. CDR1 and CDR2 from the germline V gene are SNHLY and FYNNEI. This CDR3 spans 14 amino acids. The DNA for the CDR3 is TGTGCCAGCAGCGCCACAGGGGGCGGGCGGGGCTACACCTTC. Translation: CASSATGGGRGYTF.

The chain combines TRBV2 with TRBJ2-1; a possible D gene is TRBD2 (6 bases). Germline lookup yields CDR1 SNHLY and CDR2 FYNNEI. The CDR3 loop spans 16 amino acids. V dropped 2 bases and J dropped 9 bases, with 20 bases sitting between them. The CDR3 here is CASSENLPSSGGEQFF. The CDR3 DNA follows: TGTGCCAGCAGTGAAAACTTGCCTAGCTCCGGGGGTGAGCAGTTCTTC.

Here the CDR3 reads CASSLGTGGRDEQFF. The CDR3 DNA reads TGCGCCAGCAGCTTGGGGACAGGGGGACGAGATGAGCAGTTCTTC. The rearrangement uses TRBV5-1 and TRBJ2-1, with 10 bases identical to TRBD1. The CDR3 loop spans 15 amino acids. Germline CDR1 is SGHRS and CDR2 is YFSETQ. J was trimmed by 8 bases and V by 0 bases; bases with no gene match: 5.

The genes are TRBV5-4 and TRBJ1-3; D not resolved. V gave up 4 bases and J gave up 4 bases, with 21 bases separating them. This CDR3 spans 17 amino acids. CDR1 SGHNT and CDR2 YYREEE come from the germline V gene (reference sequence). For the CDR3, the DNA is TGTGCCAGCAGCCCCCAACCTGGAGGTTCTGGAGGAAACACCATATATTTT. This encodes CASSPQPGGSGGNTIYF.